The 21 T cell receptor beta chains below come from one sample, sequenced in a study of shared T cell receptors in the human thymus. Clones were sequenced by immunoSEQ multiplex PCR, and TCRdb holds only the in-frame ones, with some missing. This repertoire shows more than 300,000 clones, 95% found once; its top ten account for 0.015% to 0.025%. Sequences were obtained from thymocytes. These receptors came from a human donor.

This rearrangement joins TRBV6-5 to TRBJ2-5; perhaps D is TRBD1 or TRBD2 (5 bases each). CDR3 size: 13 residues. V lost 7 bases and J 9 bases, leaving 18 bases between the germline ends. Looked up from germline, CDR1 is MNHEY and CDR2 is SVGAGI. CDR3 loop: CASTPGTSRAQYF. In DNA form, the CDR3 reads TGTGCCAGCACCCCGGGGACCTCCCGTGCCCAGTACTTC.

The J gene is TRBJ2-2, the V gene TRBV7-3; 8 bases align to TRBD2. Germline CDR1 SGHTA, CDR2 FQGTGA. Trimming cost V 5 bases and J 3 bases; bases outside gene matches: 11. This CDR3 contains 17 residues. Here the CDR3 DNA reads TGTGCCAGCAGCCTGGGTGGCGGGAGGATATACACCGGGGAGCTGTTTTTT. This sequence encodes CASSLGGGRIYTGELFF.

The chain is built from TRBV5-1 and TRBJ2-3; D is uncertain. The CDR3 covers 15 residues. The germline gives CDR1 SGHRS, CDR2 YFSETQ. Trimming took 0 bases from V and 1 from J, leaving 9 bases between them. Here the CDR3 reads CASSLAGKRTDTQYF. Here the CDR3 DNA reads TGCGCCAGCAGCTTGGCTGGCAAGCGCACAGATACGCAGTATTTT.

The chain joins TRBV5-1 to TRBJ2-7; D is possibly TRBD2 (5 bases). The ends were cut back, 4 bases at V and 5 bases at J, with 16 bases in the middle. The CDR3 runs 14 residues. In germline, CDR1 is SGHRS, CDR2 YFSETQ. The CDR3, as DNA: TGCGCCAGCAGCCGGGTTGGGAGAAACCACGAGCAGTACTTC. Encoded protein: CASSRVGRNHEQYF.

The gene calls are TRBV7-2 and TRBJ2-1; 14 bases map to TRBD2. This CDR3 comprises 18 residues. CDR1 and CDR2 from the germline V gene are SGHTA and FQGNSA. J gave up 6 bases and V 7 bases, and 14 bases lay outside the gene matches. This CDR3 reads CASTTGTSGRVWGNEQFF. The CDR3 region has the DNA TGTGCCAGCACCACCGGGACTAGCGGGAGAGTATGGGGCAATGAGCAGTTCTTC.

The V call is TRBV25-1, the J call TRBJ2-5; TRBD1 is a possible D gene (5 bases). The CDR3 consists of 15 residues. V lost 3 bases, J lost 4 bases, and 15 bases lay in between. Germline loops: CDR1 MGHDK, CDR2 SYGVNS. The CDR3 region has the DNA TGTGCCAGCAGTGATGGCAGGGTATCTGGAGAGACCCAGTACTTC. As protein: CASSDGRVSGETQYF.

In DNA form, the CDR3 reads TGCGCCAGCAGTGATGGGCTCGGCGGGAGTGCGGTTGAGCAGTTCTTC. This gives the protein CASSDGLGGSAVEQFF. J is TRBJ2-1 and V is TRBV10-2, with TRBD2 matching 7 bases. V lost 3 bases, J lost 9 bases, and 14 bases stayed unmatched. The CDR3 covers 16 residues. Germline values: CDR1 WSHSY, CDR2 SAAADI.

The chain recombines TRBV19 with TRBJ1-2, with D maybe TRBD1 (5 bases). This CDR3 has 14 residues. The V end was cut by 7 bases, the J end by 2 bases, with 14 bases between. Germline assignment: CDR1 LNHDA and CDR2 SQIVND (reference sequence). The CDR3 DNA follows: TGTGCCAGTAATAGTCATTGGGGGAACTATGGCTACACCTTC. It encodes CASNSHWGNYGYTF.

The gene calls are TRBV28 and TRBJ1-2, with D possibly being TRBD1 (6 bases). The CDR3 sequence is 15 residues long. Trimming pared 6 bases from V and 6 bases from J, leaving 20 bases between. Germline assignment: CDR1 MDHEN and CDR2 SYDVKM. Written as DNA, the CDR3 is TGTGCCAGCAGCCACCTTACGGGGGGCGAAGATGGCTACACCTTC. It codes for CASSHLTGGEDGYTF.

V is TRBV10-1 and J is TRBJ1-1; D ambiguous. The V gene's germline CDR1 is WNHNN and CDR2 SYGVQD (reference sequence). V was cut by 7 bases and J by 1 base, with 19 bases left in between. The CDR3 totals 16 residues. CDR3 loop: CASKSIPAGANTEAFF. The CDR3 DNA is TGCGCCAGCAAATCGATTCCGGCAGGAGCGAACACTGAAGCTTTCTTT.

For the CDR3, the DNA is TGTGCCAGCAGCTCCAATGGAGGGGGGCCAGATACGCAGTATTTT. Translation: CASSSNGGGPDTQYF. The chain uses TRBV7-3 and TRBJ2-3; D tentatively fits TRBD1 or TRBD2 (6 bases each). CDR3 length: 15 residues. The ends were cut back, 4 bases at V and 4 bases at J, with 15 bases in the middle. Germline V gives CDR1 SGHTA, CDR2 FQGTGA.

The chain is built from TRBV4-3 and TRBJ2-5, with D perhaps TRBD2 (5 bases). Germline V lookup: CDR1 LGHNA, CDR2 YSLEER. Trimming removed 2 bases from V and 2 bases from J, with 18 bases in between. The CDR3 has 17 amino acids. The CDR3 sequence is CASSQSPAAVRQETQYF. The DNA for the CDR3 is TGCGCCAGCAGCCAATCCCCCGCAGCGGTACGGCAAGAGACCCAGTACTTC.

The chain couples TRBV4-3 to TRBJ2-3, with 7 bases aligning to TRBD2. Per the germline V gene, CDR1 is LGHNA and CDR2 is YSLEER. V shed 1 base, J shed 4 bases, and the junction held 14 bases outside the gene matches. The CDR3 loop spans 18 amino acids. DNA of the CDR3: TGCGCCAGCAGCCAAGCGCCCCCTCAGCGGGAACTATCAGATACGCAGTATTTT. It encodes CASSQAPPQRELSDTQYF.

The chain joins TRBV7-9 to TRBJ2-1, with a possible D match to TRBD2 (5 bases). V was shortened by 10 bases and J by 5 bases, with 12 bases between the two germline ends. Germline V CDR1 and CDR2: SEHNR, FQNEAQ (reference sequence). This CDR3 spans 12 amino acids. CDR3 amino acids: CANGGRDNEQFF. CDR3 nucleotides: TGTGCCAACGGTGGGCGGGACAATGAGCAGTTCTTC.

The V gene is TRBV4-3, the J gene TRBJ2-3; D remains ambiguous. The V gene's germline CDR1 is LGHNA and CDR2 YSLEER. The CDR3 consists of 17 residues. V dropped 0 bases and J dropped 6 bases, with 19 bases sitting between them. CDR3 nucleotide sequence: TGCGCCAGCAGCCAAGATCAGGAAGCATCATTCACGGATACGCAGTATTTT. As protein: CASSQDQEASFTDTQYF.

The chain combines TRBV7-2 with TRBJ2-7; TRBD1 matches 11 bases. The CDR3 totals 13 residues. In germline, CDR1 is SGHTA, CDR2 FQGNSA. The junction had 4 bases not matched to a gene; V was cut back by 6 bases and J by 6 bases. The chain's CDR3 is CASRDRGHLEQYF. CDR3 bases: TGTGCCAGCAGGGACAGGGGGCACCTCGAGCAGTACTTC.

In this sample, this clone turned up once. DNA of the CDR3: TGTGCCTCCGGACTGAATGAAAAACTGTTTTTT. It codes for CASGLNEKLFF. This chain uses TRBV19 with TRBJ1-4; D gene uncertain. The length of the CDR3 is 11 residues. Trimming cost V 11 bases and J 5 bases, with 9 bases left between them. The germline CDR1 and CDR2 sequences are LNHDA and SQIVND (reference sequence).

The rearrangement links TRBV5-1 to TRBJ2-7; no clear D gene. V was clipped by 0 bases and J by 6 bases, with 16 bases between them. CDR3 length: 15 residues. Germline CDR1 SGHRS, CDR2 YFSETQ. CDR3 coding DNA: TGCGCCAGCAGCTTGGACCCCCCGGCAAAACGCGAGCAGTACTTC. It codes for CASSLDPPAKREQYF.

V and J are TRBV28 and TRBJ2-1; 8 nucleotides match TRBD1. Germline CDR1 and CDR2: MDHEN and SYDVKM. Trimming at V came to 0 bases and at J to 8 bases, leaving 3 bases not matched to a gene. The CDR3 consists of 14 residues. This chain's CDR3 is CASSLWDRVYEQFF. The DNA for the CDR3 is TGTGCCAGCAGTTTATGGGACAGGGTCTATGAGCAGTTCTTC. Together with reference TRBV28 and TRBJ2-1, the CDR3 gives the full variable domain: DVKVTQSSRYLVKRTGEKVFLECVQDMDHENMFWYRQDPGLGLRLIYFSYDVKMKEKGDIPEGYSVSREKKERFSLILESASTNQTSMYLCASSLWDRVYEQFFGPGTRLTVL.

V usage is TRBV2 and J usage is TRBJ1-4, with unresolved D. Germline V gene sequence: CDR1 SNHLY, CDR2 FYNNEI. V was clipped by 5 bases and J by 4 bases, with 14 bases between them. This CDR3 is built from 15 residues. The CDR3 here is CASSPLDGLNEKLFF. The CDR3 nucleotides read TGTGCCAGCAGTCCTCTGGATGGTCTTAATGAAAAACTGTTTTTT. The variable domain in full, with the rest retrieved from reference TRBV2 and TRBJ1-4, is EPEVTQTPSHQVTQMGQEVILRCVPISNHLYFYWYRQILGQKVEFLVSFYNNEISEKSEIFDDQFSVERPDGSNFTLKIRSTKLEDSAMYFCASSPLDGLNEKLFFGSGTQLSVL.

This chain joins TRBV28 and TRBJ2-7, with D perhaps given as TRBD1 or TRBD2 (6 bases each). The CDR3 consists of 12 residues. Germline V CDR1 and CDR2: MDHEN, SYDVKM. With 5 bases removed from V and 6 bases from J, the gap between germline ends came to 11 bases. Written as DNA, the CDR3 is TGTGCCAGCAGTCCGGGGGCCTCCGAGCAGTACTTC. Its translation is CASSPGASEQYF. Full variable domain (missing parts from reference TRBV28 and TRBJ2-7): DVKVTQSSRYLVKRTGEKVFLECVQDMDHENMFWYRQDPGLGLRLIYFSYDVKMKEKGDIPEGYSVSREKKERFSLILESASTNQTSMYLCASSPGASEQYFGPGTRLTVT.